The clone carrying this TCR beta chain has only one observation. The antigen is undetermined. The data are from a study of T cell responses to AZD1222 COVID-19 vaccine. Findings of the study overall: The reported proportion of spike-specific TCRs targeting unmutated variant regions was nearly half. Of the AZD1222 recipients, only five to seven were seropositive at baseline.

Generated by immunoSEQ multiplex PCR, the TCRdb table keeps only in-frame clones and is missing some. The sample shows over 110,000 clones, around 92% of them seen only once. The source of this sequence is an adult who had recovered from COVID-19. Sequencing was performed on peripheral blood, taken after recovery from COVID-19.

The CDR3 DNA sequence: TGTGCCAGCAGCCGACGACACGATTCCTACGAGCAGTACTTC. It is translated as CASSRRHDSYEQYF. The V gene is TRBV11-3, the J gene TRBJ2-7; D is ambiguous. Germline CDR1 SGHNT, CDR2 YENEEA. V was clipped by 5 bases and J by 1 base, with 12 bases between them. This CDR3 region has 14 residues.